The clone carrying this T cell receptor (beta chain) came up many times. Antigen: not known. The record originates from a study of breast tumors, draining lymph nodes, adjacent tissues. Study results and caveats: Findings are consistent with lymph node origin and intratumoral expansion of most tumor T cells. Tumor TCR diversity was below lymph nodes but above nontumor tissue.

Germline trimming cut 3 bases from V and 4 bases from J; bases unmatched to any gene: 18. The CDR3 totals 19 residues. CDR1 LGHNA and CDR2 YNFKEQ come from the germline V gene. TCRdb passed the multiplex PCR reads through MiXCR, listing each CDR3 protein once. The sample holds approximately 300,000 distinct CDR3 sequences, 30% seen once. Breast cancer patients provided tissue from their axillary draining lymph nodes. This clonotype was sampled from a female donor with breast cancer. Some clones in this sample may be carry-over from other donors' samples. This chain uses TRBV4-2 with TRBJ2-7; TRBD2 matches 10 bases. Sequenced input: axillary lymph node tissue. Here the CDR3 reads CASSQDPLLGTSDYYEQYF. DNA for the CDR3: TGTGCCAGCAGCCAGGATCCTCTGCTGGGGACTAGCGATTATTACGAGCAGTACTTC.